These 13 T cell receptor beta chains were all obtained from the same sample, sequenced in a study of CD8 T cells in Susac syndrome. RNA in amounts of roughly 0.5 to 1 ug was reverse transcribed with random hexamers. TCRdb ran MiXCR on the immunoSEQ multiplex PCR reads and lists one entry per CDR3 protein. The profile shows about 150,000 distinct CDR3 sequences, around 95% of them singletons. Material for sequencing was CD4+ T cells from PBMCs. Source of these receptors: a human donor with Susac syndrome.

The rearrangement joins TRBV12-3 or TRBV12-4 to TRBJ1-1; tentative D call: TRBD1 (5 bases). This CDR3 spans 14 amino acids. V was trimmed by 5 bases and J by 1 base, leaving 11 bases between them. The CDR3 loop reads CASSTDRRNTEAFF. Here the CDR3 DNA reads TGTGCCAGCAGTACCGACAGAAGGAACACTGAAGCTTTCTTT.

This sequence joins TRBV24-1 and TRBJ2-5; 7 bases fit TRBD1. This CDR3 is built from 15 residues. The germline gives CDR1 KGHDR, CDR2 SFDVKD. The V and J ends lost 4 bases and 3 bases, in that order; junction bases with no gene match: 7. The CDR3 region is CATSDPGTAEETQYF. DNA for the CDR3: TGTGCCACCAGTGACCCCGGGACAGCTGAAGAGACCCAGTACTTC.

In DNA, the CDR3 is TGTGCCTGGAGTAGACAGGGCTCCGGGGAGCTGTTTTTT. This translates into CAWSRQGSGELFF. The chain has TRBV30 and TRBJ2-2, with 7 bases matching TRBD1. This CDR3 is 13 amino acids long. The germline gives CDR1 GTSNPN, CDR2 SVGIG (reference sequence). The V and J ends lost 2 bases and 6 bases, in that order; junction bases with no gene match: 3.

The chain carries TRBV20-1 and TRBJ2-7; tentatively, D is TRBD2 (5 bases). V was shortened by 8 bases and J by 6 bases, with 20 bases between the two germline ends. Germline V gene lookup returns CDR1 DFQATT and CDR2 SNEGSKA (reference sequence). CDR3 length equals 13 residues. CDR3 in DNA: TGCAGTCCACGAGGGCTTACCTTAGGCGAGCAGTACTTC. Protein: CSPRGLTLGEQYF.

This chain uses TRBV20-1 with TRBJ1-5; D remains ambiguous. The CDR3 is made up of 12 amino acids. CDR1 and CDR2 from the germline V gene are DFQATT and SNEGSKA (reference sequence). With 1 base removed from V and 5 bases from J, the gap between germline ends came to 6 bases. CDR3 in amino acids: CSARVTYQPQHF. The CDR3 nucleotides read TGCAGTGCTAGAGTAACTTATCAGCCCCAGCATTTT.

The chain employs TRBV30 and TRBJ2-6; no clear D gene. CDR3 length: 15 amino acids. Germline CDR1 GTSNPN, CDR2 SVGIG (reference sequence). V lost 3 bases and J 0 bases, leaving 9 bases between the germline ends. Here the CDR3 reads CAWSARSSGANVLTF. The CDR3 bases are TGTGCCTGGAGCGCTCGGAGCTCTGGGGCCAACGTCCTGACTTTC.

The chain employs TRBV20-1 and TRBJ2-7, with D tentatively TRBD1 (8 bases). CDR3 size: 14 residues. Trimming removed 4 bases at V and 2 bases at J, with 15 bases between. Germline V lookup: CDR1 DFQATT, CDR2 SNEGSKA (reference sequence). The CDR3, as DNA: TGCAGTGCTATTACAGGGGGGGCCCCCTACGAGCAGTACTTC. As protein: CSAITGGAPYEQYF.

The chain employs TRBV28 and TRBJ2-1; D is perhaps TRBD2 (6 bases). Deletions cut 7 bases from V and 8 bases from J, with 18 bases between. CDR3 length: 14 residues. Germline CDR1 reads MDHEN; CDR2 reads SYDVKM. The CDR3 DNA is TGTGCCAGCAAGGGCGACTCCACGGGGGATGAGCAGTTCTTC. Encoded protein: CASKGDSTGDEQFF.

The rearrangement uses TRBV20-1 and TRBJ2-5; D might be TRBD2 (6 bases). Germline CDR1 DFQATT, CDR2 SNEGSKA (reference sequence). The CDR3 runs 10 residues. Trimming removed 6 bases at V and 7 bases at J, with 9 bases between. The CDR3 sequence is CSAPGGTQYF. The CDR3 DNA reads TGCAGTGCCCCCGGGGGGACCCAGTACTTC.

This chain connects TRBV20-1 to TRBJ2-1; 7 bases map to TRBD1. Germline V gene sequence: CDR1 DFQATT, CDR2 SNEGSKA (reference sequence). The CDR3 covers 14 residues. Trimming at V came to 5 bases and at J to 7 bases, leaving 11 bases not matched to a gene. The CDR3 here is CSALKGGAWNEQFF. In DNA form, the CDR3 reads TGCAGTGCTCTAAAAGGGGGCGCGTGGAATGAGCAGTTCTTC.

V usage is TRBV4-3 and J usage is TRBJ2-4, with D hard to call. Trimming removed 0 bases from V and 1 base from J, with 7 bases in between. Looked up from germline, CDR1 is LGHNA and CDR2 is YSLEER. There are 15 residues in the CDR3. The CDR3 DNA reads TGCGCCAGCAGCCAAGATCATGGGGCCAAAAACATTCAGTACTTC. Protein sequence: CASSQDHGAKNIQYF.

The V gene is TRBV6-5, the J gene TRBJ1-4; 7 positions agree with TRBD1. CDR1 is MNHEY, CDR2 SVGAGI, per germline. V shed 6 bases, J shed 4 bases, and the junction held 8 bases outside the gene matches. The CDR3 loop spans 15 amino acids. Written as DNA, the CDR3 is TGTGCCAGCAGGGCCGGGACAGAGGTTAATGAAAAACTGTTTTTT. Translation gives CASRAGTEVNEKLFF.

J is TRBJ2-4 and V is TRBV15; D unresolved. The germline CDR1 and CDR2 sequences are LNHNV and YYDKDF (reference sequence). This CDR3 contains 16 residues. The ends were cut back, 5 bases at V and 0 bases at J, with 14 bases in the middle. The CDR3 loop reads CATSPTPTLAKNIQYF. DNA of the CDR3: TGTGCCACCAGCCCCACCCCCACTCTAGCCAAAAACATTCAGTACTTC.